A single sample is the source of the 22 T cell receptor beta chains below, sequenced in a study of cytomegalovirus exposure and HLA in healthy donors. PCR amplification relied on 60 Vbeta primers (plus 13 Jbeta primers). Measured with immunoSEQ multiplex PCR; TCRdb has only the in-frame clones, and not every one. Of about 83,000 clones in the sample, just under 75% are singletons; the top ten hold around 4.2%. The sequenced sample was PBMCs. These receptor sequences come from a man in his sixties in good health and CMV-seronegative.

This chain's CDR3 is CASSLLGGNGGELFF. The CDR3 DNA follows: TGTGCCAGCAGCCTGCTCGGGGGGAACGGCGGGGAGCTGTTTTTT. The chain uses TRBV11-2 and TRBJ2-2, with 7 bases aligning to TRBD2. Germline V gene lookup returns CDR1 SGHAT and CDR2 FQNNGV. This CDR3 is built from 15 residues. The V segment lost 5 bases and the J segment 7 bases; nucleotides outside the gene matches: 10.

This chain uses TRBV4-1 with TRBJ1-3, with 9 bases identical to TRBD1. The germline CDR1 and CDR2 sequences are MGHRA and YSYEKL. J lost 2 bases, V lost 1 base, and 6 bases had no gene match. This CDR3 spans 17 amino acids. The CDR3 loop reads CASSQGEQGAPGNTIYF. As DNA, the CDR3 is TGCGCCAGCAGCCAAGGCGAACAGGGGGCGCCTGGAAACACCATATATTTT.

This clone showed up just once. The V gene is TRBV7-8, the J gene TRBJ1-1; 8 positions agree with TRBD1. Germline CDR1 reads SGHVS; CDR2 reads FQNEAQ. The CDR3 has 15 residues. Unmatched junction bases numbered 6, after V lost 5 bases and J lost 1 base. The CDR3 DNA reads TGTGCCAGCAGCGTAGGGACAGGAGGGAACACTGAAGCTTTCTTT. Translated: CASSVGTGGNTEAFF.

The chain joins TRBV4-1 to TRBJ2-4; the match to TRBD1 covers 9 bases. Germline V gene sequence: CDR1 MGHRA, CDR2 YSYEKL. This CDR3 spans 14 amino acids. Unmatched junction bases numbered 2, after V lost 4 bases and J lost 4 bases. The DNA of the CDR3 is TGCGCCAGCAGCCCCGGACAGGGGAAAAACATTCAGTACTTC. Residues: CASSPGQGKNIQYF.

CDR3 in amino acids: CASSLEIAGVKETQYF. CDR3 coding DNA: TGCGCCAGCAGCTTGGAGATAGCGGGGGTGAAGGAGACCCAGTACTTC. This chain joins TRBV5-1 and TRBJ2-5; 9 nucleotides align to TRBD2. CDR1 SGHRS and CDR2 YFSETQ come from the germline V gene. Trimming cost V 0 bases and J 5 bases; bases outside gene matches: 8. CDR3 length: 16 amino acids.

Here the CDR3 DNA reads TGTGCCAGCAGGGAGGGACCGGGGCTAGGCTATGGCTACACCTTC. The encoded protein is CASREGPGLGYGYTF. The chain links TRBV2 to TRBJ1-2; the D gene is possibly TRBD1 (5 bases). V lost 6 bases and J lost 4, with 18 bases in between. The CDR3 spans 15 residues. Germline values: CDR1 SNHLY, CDR2 FYNNEI.

This chain joins TRBV15 and TRBJ2-2, with 9 bases that match TRBD2. Germline V lookup: CDR1 LNHNV, CDR2 YYDKDF (reference sequence). This CDR3 has 16 amino acids. Trimming took 3 bases from V and 6 from J; bases not matched to a gene: 8. CDR3 DNA sequence: TGTGCCACCAGCAGGGGACCGGGACTAGCTGCCGGGGAGCTGTTTTTT. Amino acid sequence: CATSRGPGLAAGELFF.

This clone turned up a few times. V gene TRBV5-6 combines with J gene TRBJ2-5, with 10 bases lining up with TRBD2. V was pared by 0 bases and J by 1 base, with 0 bases of the junction left unmatched. This CDR3 has 15 amino acids. Germline CDR1 SGHDT, CDR2 YYEEEE. The CDR3 bases are TGTGCCAGCAGCTTGGCTAGCGGGGGCCAAGAGACCCAGTACTTC. It specifies CASSLASGGQETQYF.

This clone has a handful of counts. The chain carries TRBV18 and TRBJ2-7; the D gene is possibly TRBD2 (5 bases). This CDR3 spans 14 amino acids. The V end was cut by 1 base, the J end by 6 bases, with 13 bases between. The germline V gene encodes CDR1 KGHSH and CDR2 LQKENI. The CDR3 coding sequence is TGTGCCAGCTCACCACAGCAGGAGCGGTCCGAGCAGTACTTC. This codes for CASSPQQERSEQYF.

This clone has a single count. As DNA, the CDR3 is TGTGCCTGGAGTGGGTGGAGACTAGCGGGGGTCCCGAACACCGGGGAGCTGTTTTTT. Protein: CAWSGWRLAGVPNTGELFF. The chain is built from TRBV30 and TRBJ2-2, with 12 positions matching TRBD2. Germline loops: CDR1 GTSNPN, CDR2 SVGIG (reference sequence). The CDR3 runs 19 residues. V shed 1 base, J shed 0 bases, and the junction held 9 bases outside the gene matches.

This clone was found once. This sequence joins TRBV18 and TRBJ1-5, with a tentative D call TRBD1 (5 bases). Germline V CDR1 and CDR2: KGHSH, LQKENI. V shed 4 bases and J shed 5 bases, with 15 bases lying between them. The CDR3 extends over 15 amino acids. The DNA for the CDR3 is TGTGCCAGCTCACAGGGGAAAGGCCCCGATCAGCCCCAGCATTTT. The encoded protein is CASSQGKGPDQPQHF.

Details on this clone: The junction differs from germline at one of its ends, possibly a read error. This sequence joins TRBV7-7 and TRBJ1-5; the D gene is possibly TRBD1 (6 bases). The germline gives CDR1 SSHAT, CDR2 FNYEAQ (reference sequence). The CDR3 has 12 amino acids. Here the CDR3 DNA reads TGTGCTAGCAGCCCGACAGGTCAGCCCCAGCATTTT. Encoded protein: CASSPTGQPQHF.

V and J are TRBV29-1 and TRBJ2-5; the match to TRBD2 covers 13 bases. The CDR3 runs 14 residues. Germline values: CDR1 SQVTM, CDR2 ANQGSEA. V lost 7 bases and J lost 4; bases outside the gene matches: 6. CDR3 protein: CSGGLAGVGETQYF. CDR3 coding DNA: TGCAGCGGCGGACTAGCGGGGGTGGGAGAGACCCAGTACTTC.

As regards this clone: Compared with germline, one end of the junction differs, possibly owing to a read error. V is TRBV7-9 and J is TRBJ1-2, with D possibly being TRBD1 (5 bases). There are 14 residues in the CDR3. From germline, CDR1 is SEHNR and CDR2 FQNEAQ (reference sequence). This chain's CDR3 is CSSSRDRRGYGYTF. Here the CDR3 DNA reads TGTTCCAGCAGCCGGGACCGGAGGGGCTATGGCTACACCTTC. The full variable domain, completed using reference TRBV7-9 and TRBJ1-2, is DTGVSQNPRHKITKRGQNVTFRCDPISEHNRLYWYRQTLGQGPEFLTYFQNEAQLEKSRLLSDRFSAERPKGSFSTLEIQRTEQGDSAMYLCSSSRDRRGYGYTFGSGTRLTVV.

The chain carries TRBV2 and TRBJ2-7, with 9 bases fitting TRBD1. Germline V gene lookup returns CDR1 SNHLY and CDR2 FYNNEI. The CDR3 spans 15 residues. Germline trimming cut 5 bases from V and 4 bases from J; bases unmatched to any gene: 9. CDR3 sequence reads: CASSPVDRGRYEQYF. CDR3 sequence (DNA): TGTGCCAGCAGTCCTGTCGACAGGGGGAGATACGAGCAGTACTTC.

The chain couples TRBV19 to TRBJ1-1; tentative D call: TRBD1 (6 bases). The germline gives CDR1 LNHDA, CDR2 SQIVND (reference sequence). The CDR3 spans 13 residues. The V end was cut by 9 bases, the J end by 2 bases, with 13 bases between. This CDR3 reads CASLPRGNTEAFF. DNA for the CDR3: TGTGCCAGCCTACCCAGGGGTAACACTGAAGCTTTCTTT.

V and J are TRBV6-5 and TRBJ2-2; D gene uncertain. The germline V gene encodes CDR1 MNHEY and CDR2 SVGAGI. This CDR3 region has 14 residues. V dropped 8 bases and J dropped 0 bases, with 10 bases sitting between them. CDR3 coding DNA: TGTGCCAGCCAGGCCGATGCGAACACCGGGGAGCTGTTTTTT. Translating gives CASQADANTGELFF.

The V call is TRBV2, the J call TRBJ1-3, with D possibly TRBD1 on 5 matching bases. From germline, CDR1 is SNHLY and CDR2 FYNNEI. The V end lost 1 base, the J end lost 0 bases, and 19 bases lay between the germline ends. The CDR3 has 19 residues. CDR3 DNA sequence: TGTGCCAGCAGTGAAGGGGGCCCACGAACCATCATCTCTGGAAACACCATATATTTT. This codes for CASSEGGPRTIISGNTIYF. Full variable domain (outside the CDR3, taken from reference TRBV2 and TRBJ1-3): EPEVTQTPSHQVTQMGQEVILRCVPISNHLYFYWYRQILGQKVEFLVSFYNNEISEKSEIFDDQFSVERPDGSNFTLKIRSTKLEDSAMYFCASSEGGPRTIISGNTIYFGEGSWLTVV.

This clone appeared once. Additional DNA sequences in this sample encode the identical CDR3. This chain connects TRBV9 to TRBJ2-7, with 10 positions matching TRBD1. The CDR3 runs to 13 residues. With 3 bases clipped from V and 4 bases from J, the junction kept 1 base outside the gene matches. The germline gives CDR1 SGDLS, CDR2 YYNGEE. CDR3 bases: TGTGCCAGCAGCGAGGGACAGGGGTACGAGCAGTACTTC. It encodes CASSEGQGYEQYF.

This clone appeared a few times. The V gene is TRBV15, the J gene TRBJ1-2; D is perhaps TRBD1 (6 bases). The CDR3 is made up of 15 amino acids. The germline V gene has CDR1 LNHNV and CDR2 YYDKDF (reference sequence). V was shortened by 6 bases and J by 2 bases, with 16 bases between the two germline ends. In DNA, the CDR3 is TGTGCCACCAGTTGGCGGCAGGGGCCAAACTATGGCTACACCTTC. Its translation: CATSWRQGPNYGYTF.

This sequence joins TRBV13 and TRBJ2-7, with TRBD2 matching 8 bases. V gave up 8 bases and J gave up 2 bases; unmatched junction bases: 11. The CDR3 loop spans 15 amino acids. The V gene's germline CDR1 is PRHDT and CDR2 FYEKMQ (reference sequence). Here the CDR3 reads CASFASGGGPYEQYF. The CDR3 region has the DNA TGTGCCAGCTTTGCCTCCGGGGGGGGCCCCTACGAGCAGTACTTC. Complete variable domain (other parts from reference TRBV13 and TRBJ2-7): AAGVIQSPRHLIKEKRETATLKCYPIPRHDTVYWYQQGPGQDPQFLISFYEKMQSDKGSIPDRFSAQQFSDYHSELNMSSLELGDSALYFCASFASGGGPYEQYFGPGTRLTVT.

The chain has TRBV19 and TRBJ2-1; 8 bases are a match to TRBD2. V dropped 3 bases and J dropped 13; count of bases not matched to a gene: 11. Germline CDR1 and CDR2: LNHDA and SQIVND (reference sequence). The CDR3 spans 14 residues. DNA for the CDR3: TGTGCCAGTAGTATTCTCGCGGGGGGCCCTGTTCAGTTCTTC. Residues: CASSILAGGPVQFF.